These T cell receptor beta chains were read from a single sample in a study of blood T cells in healthy people across ages. One entry per CDR3 protein results from TCRdb running MiXCR on the 5' RACE reads. This table has approximately 880,000 distinct CDR3 sequences, about 44% appearing once. Material: blood. The receptors here all came from a man younger than 45 in good health. The CDR3 runs from the conserved cysteine through the conserved F or W.

len	v_gene	j_gene	CDR3aa
15	TRBV3-1	TRBJ2-1	CASSLWEQGYNEQFF
14	TRBV7-9	TRBJ2-7	CASSLAPTNYEQYF
15	TRBV27	TRBJ2-2	CASSFGRANTGELFF
15	TRBV7-9	TRBJ2-3	CAIATGTGFRDTQYF
13	TRBV20-1	TRBJ2-3	CRISGGATDTQYF
16	TRBV7-2	TRBJ2-3	CASSGQGLAGTDTQYF
13	TRBV28	TRBJ2-1	CASSPDFYNEQFF
18	TRBV11-2	TRBJ2-3	CASSPSPGAGGVRDTQYF
15	TRBV4-1	TRBJ1-4	CASSPTDATNEKLFF
18	TRBV11-2	TRBJ2-3	CASSLGRTSGGLTDTQYF
14	TRBV20-1	TRBJ2-5	CSASLSGSVETQYF
14	TRBV4-1	TRBJ2-3	CASSQETGRDTQYF
14	TRBV20-1	TRBJ2-7	CSARAVVATYEQYF
16	TRBV5-1	TRBJ2-6	CASSTRTPLGANVLTF
13	TRBV3-1	TRBJ2-2	CASSTGGTGELFF
16	TRBV6-5	TRBJ2-2	CASSYGTRGNTGELFF
16	TRBV7-2	TRBJ2-3	CASSLSPGQSTDTQYF
11	TRBV6-1	TRBJ1-2	CASDRDRGYTF
15	TRBV7-3	TRBJ2-3	CASSFGTGGGDTQYF